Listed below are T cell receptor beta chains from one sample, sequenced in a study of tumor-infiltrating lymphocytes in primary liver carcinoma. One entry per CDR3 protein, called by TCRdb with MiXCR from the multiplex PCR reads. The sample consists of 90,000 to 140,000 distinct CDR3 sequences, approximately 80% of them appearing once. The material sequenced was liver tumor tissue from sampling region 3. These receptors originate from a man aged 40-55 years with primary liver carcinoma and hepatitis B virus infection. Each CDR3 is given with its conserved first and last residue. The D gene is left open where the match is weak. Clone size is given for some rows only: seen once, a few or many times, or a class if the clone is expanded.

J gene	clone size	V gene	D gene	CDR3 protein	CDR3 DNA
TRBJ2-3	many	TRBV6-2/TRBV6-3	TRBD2	CASSYAGESDTQYF	TGTGCCAGCAGTTACGCGGGGGAATCAGATACGCAGTATTTT
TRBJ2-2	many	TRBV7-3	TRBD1	CATRGQSNTGELFF	TGTGCCACCCGGGGACAGTCGAACACCGGGGAGCTGTTTTTT
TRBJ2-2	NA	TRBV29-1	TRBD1	CSVARDRIGSGELFF	TGCAGTGTCGCCCGGGACAGGATCGGTTCCGGGGAGCTGTTTTTT
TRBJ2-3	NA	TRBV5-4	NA	CASSSAERGTDTQYF	TGTGCCAGCAGTTCGGCAGAAAGGGGTACAGATACGCAGTATTTT
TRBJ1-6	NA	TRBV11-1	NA	CASSLTLVSHLHF	TGTGCCAGCAGCCTCACACTGGTTTCACACCTCCACTTT
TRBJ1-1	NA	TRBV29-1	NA	CTTARTVNTEAFF	TGCACCACGGCGAGGACTGTGAACACTGAAGCTTTCTTT
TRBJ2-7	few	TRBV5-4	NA	CANSKDRGLYEQYF	TGTGCCAACAGCAAAGACAGGGGACTATACGAGCAGTACTTC
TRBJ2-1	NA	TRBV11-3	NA	CASSFAPSLEHLF	TGTGCCAGCAGCTTCGCGCCTTCACTTGAGCACTTGTTC
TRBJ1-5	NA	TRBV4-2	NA	CASSHAGVDQPQHF	TGTGCTAGCAGCCATGCCGGGGTGGATCAGCCCCAGCATTTT
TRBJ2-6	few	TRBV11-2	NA	CATQRPRSGTNVLTF	TGTGCCACCCAGCGGCCGCGCTCTGGGACCAATGTCCTGACATTC
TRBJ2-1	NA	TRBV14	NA	CAGSQFMGFNEQFF	TGTGCCGGCAGCCAATTCATGGGATTCAATGAGCAGTTCTTC
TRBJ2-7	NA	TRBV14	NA	CAGSHGLSLQYF	TGTGCCGGCAGCCATGGATTGAGCTTGCAGTACTTC
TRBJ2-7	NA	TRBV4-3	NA	CAGSQEIATSSYEQYF	TGTGCCGGCAGCCAAGAAATAGCGACGAGCTCCTATGAGCAGTACTTC
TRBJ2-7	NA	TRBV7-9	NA	CDSSLVTSGTYEQYF	TGTGACAGCAGCTTAGTGACAAGCGGTACCTACGAGCAGTACTTC
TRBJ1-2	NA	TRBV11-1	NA	CTSSLVHNYGHTF	TGTACCAGCAGCTTGGTCCATAACTATGGTCACACCTTC
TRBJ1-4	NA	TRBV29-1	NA	CSVDGGMRGKLFF	TGTAGCGTTGACGGAGGGATGCGTGGAAAACTGTTTTTT
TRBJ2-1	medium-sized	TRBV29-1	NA	CSVDRTQGNEQFF	TGCAGCGTTGACCGTACACAAGGGAATGAGCAGTTCTTC
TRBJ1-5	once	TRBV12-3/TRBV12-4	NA	CASSQALWDGNSNQPQHF	TGTGCCAGCAGCCAGGCCCTTTGGGACGGCAATAGCAATCAGCCCCAGCATTTT
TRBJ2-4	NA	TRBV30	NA	CPWMRPGSDIQYF	TGTCCCTGGATGAGACCAGGGAGCGACATTCAGTACTTC
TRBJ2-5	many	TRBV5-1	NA	CASSLNKETQYF	TGCGCCAGCAGCTTGAACAAAGAGACCCAGTACTTC
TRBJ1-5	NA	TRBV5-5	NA	CACSWGEYQPQHF	TGTGCCTGCAGCTGGGGAGAATATCAGCCCCAGCATTTT
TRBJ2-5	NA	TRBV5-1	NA	CANSLELNEEIQYF	TGCGCCAACAGCTTGGAACTAAATGAAGAGATCCAGTACTTC
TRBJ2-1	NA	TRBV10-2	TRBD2	CASNGGGEQFF	TGTGCCAGCAATGGGGGGGGAGAGCAGTTCTTC
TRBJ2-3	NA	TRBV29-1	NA	CSADWGNTNTQYF	TGCAGCGCTGATTGGGGGAACACAAATACGCAGTATTTT
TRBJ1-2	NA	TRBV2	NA	CVSGGGSYTF	TGTGTCAGCGGTGGGGGTTCATACACCTTC
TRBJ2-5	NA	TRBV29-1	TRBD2	CSSYTTPRLAGETQYF	TGCAGCTCCTACACGACTCCGAGACTAGCGGGAGAGACCCAGTACTTC
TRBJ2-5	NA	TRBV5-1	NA	CASSDQGGETQYF	TGCGCCAGCTCTGATCAGGGAGGCGAGACCCAGTACTTC
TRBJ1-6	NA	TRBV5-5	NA	CANSLRGNSTLHF	TGTGCAAACAGCTTGCGAGGGAATTCAACCCTCCACTTT
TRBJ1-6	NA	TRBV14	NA	CASSHSEENSPLHF	TGTGCCAGCAGTCACTCAGAGGAAAATTCACCCCTCCATTTT
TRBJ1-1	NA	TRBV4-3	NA	CASSQDPIGQTETFF	TGCGCCAGCAGCCAAGATCCTATAGGGCAAACTGAAACTTTCTTT
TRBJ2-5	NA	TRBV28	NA	CACSPPTPTGWETQYF	TGTGCCTGCAGTCCCCCTACCCCGACGGGTTGGGAGACCCAGTACTTC
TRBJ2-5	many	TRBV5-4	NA	CASSQSPDSQETQYF	TGTGCCAGCAGCCAGTCTCCGGACAGCCAAGAGACCCAGTACTTC
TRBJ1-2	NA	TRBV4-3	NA	CVTSPSPGGSYGYTF	TGCGTCACCAGCCCGAGTCCCGGGGGATCCTATGGTTACACCTTC
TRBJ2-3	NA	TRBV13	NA	CASSLRLGRTTDTQYF	TGTGCCAGCAGCTTAAGACTGGGACGGACCACAGATACGCAGTATTTT
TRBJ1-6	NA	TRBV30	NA	CAWRALGRHSPLHF	TGTGCCTGGAGGGCTCTTGGACGTCATTCACCCCTCCACTTT
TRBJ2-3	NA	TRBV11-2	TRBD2	CASSRSQGLAGERTDTHYF	TGTGCCAGCAGCCGATCGCAGGGACTAGCGGGAGAGAGGACAGATACGCACTATTTT
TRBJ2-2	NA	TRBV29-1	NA	CSVDLGWGMTGELFF	TGCAGCGTTGATTTAGGGTGGGGGATGACCGGAGAGCTGTTTTTT
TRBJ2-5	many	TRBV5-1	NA	CASSLGQFQETQYF	TGCGCCAGCAGCCTCGGCCAATTTCAAGAGACCCAGTACTTC
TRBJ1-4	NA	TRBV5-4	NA	CASSQAGIEKLFF	TGTGCCAGCAGCCAGGCAGGGATCGAAAAACTGTTTTTT
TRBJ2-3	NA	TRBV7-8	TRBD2	CASSFPGTCGRSMQYF	TGTGCCAGCAGCTTCCCCGGGACTTGCGGGAGGAGTATGCAGTATTTT
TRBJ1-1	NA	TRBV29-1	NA	CSVARGFGNTESFF	TGCAGCGTTGCGAGGGGGTTTGGGAACACTGAATCTTTCTTT
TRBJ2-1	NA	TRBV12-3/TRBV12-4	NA	CASSFISEIRSYNEQFF	TGTGCCAGCAGTTTCATTAGCGAGATAAGGTCCTACAATGAGCAGTTCTTC
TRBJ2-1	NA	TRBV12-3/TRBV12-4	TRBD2	CASSPTLAGDNEQFF	TGTGCCAGCAGTCCCACACTAGCGGGAGACAATGAGCAGTTCTTC
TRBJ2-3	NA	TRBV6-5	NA	CASSYSKGIADTQYF	TGTGCCAGCAGTTACTCGAAGGGTATAGCAGATACTCAGTATTTT
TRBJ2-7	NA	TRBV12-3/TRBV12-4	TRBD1	CASRGQGPSYGQYF	TGTGCCAGCAGGGGACAGGGACCCTCCTACGGGCAGTACTTC
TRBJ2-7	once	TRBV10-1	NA	CASTAILEGEQYF	TGCGCCAGTACCGCAATCCTAGAGGGCGAGCAGTACTTC
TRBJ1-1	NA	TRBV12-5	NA	CATHGTGNTEAFF	TGTGCTACTCACGGGACGGGGAACACCGAAGCTTTCTTT
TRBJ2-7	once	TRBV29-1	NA	CSVESGRDYEQYF	TGCAGCGTTGAATCTGGCAGGGACTACGAGCAGTACTTC
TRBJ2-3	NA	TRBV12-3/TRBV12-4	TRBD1	CVSSFTGGGDMQYF	TGTGTCAGTAGTTTCACAGGGGGTGGGGATATGCAGTATTTT
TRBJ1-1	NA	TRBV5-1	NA	CASSLAGGPTEAFF	TGCGCCAGCAGCTTGGCCGGGGGACCCACGGAAGCTTTCTTT
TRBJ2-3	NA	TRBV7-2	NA	CASSLAMGGDTQYF	TGTGCCAGCAGCTTAGCTATGGGAGGCGATACGCAGTATTTT
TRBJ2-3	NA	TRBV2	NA	CASNDRDDTDTQYF	TGTGCTAGCAACGATCGGGATGACACAGATACGCAGTATTTT
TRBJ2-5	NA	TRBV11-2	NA	CASSLGANGQETQYF	TGCGCCAGCAGTTTAGGGGCTAACGGACAAGAGACCCAGTACTTC
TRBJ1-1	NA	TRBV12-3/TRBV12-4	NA	CASSCGTYTEAFF	TGTGCCAGCAGTTGCGGGACGTACACTGAAGCTTTCTTT
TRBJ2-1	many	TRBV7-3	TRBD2	CASSLNLAGNNEQFF	TGTGCCAGCAGCTTAAATCTAGCGGGAAACAATGAGCAGTTCTTC